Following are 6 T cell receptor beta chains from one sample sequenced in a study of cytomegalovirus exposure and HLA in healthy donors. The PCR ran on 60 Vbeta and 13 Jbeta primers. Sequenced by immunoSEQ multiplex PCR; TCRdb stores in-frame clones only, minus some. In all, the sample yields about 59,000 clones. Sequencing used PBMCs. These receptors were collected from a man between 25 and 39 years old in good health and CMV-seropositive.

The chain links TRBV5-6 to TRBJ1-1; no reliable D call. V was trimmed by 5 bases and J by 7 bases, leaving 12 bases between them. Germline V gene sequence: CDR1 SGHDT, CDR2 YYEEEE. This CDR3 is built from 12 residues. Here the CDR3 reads CASRLHEDEAFF. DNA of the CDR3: TGTGCCAGCAGGTTACATGAAGATGAAGCTTTCTTT.

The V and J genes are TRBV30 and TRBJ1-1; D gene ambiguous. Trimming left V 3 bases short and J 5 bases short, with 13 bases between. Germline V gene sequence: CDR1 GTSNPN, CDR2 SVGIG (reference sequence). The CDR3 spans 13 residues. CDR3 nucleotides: TGTGCCTGGAGCCATCTACCCGGGACTGAAGCTTTCTTT. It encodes CAWSHLPGTEAFF.

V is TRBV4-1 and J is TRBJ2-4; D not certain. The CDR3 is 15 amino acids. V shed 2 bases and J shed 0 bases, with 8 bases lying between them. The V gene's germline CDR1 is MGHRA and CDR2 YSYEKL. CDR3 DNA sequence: TGCGCCAGCAGCCAAATGGAGCTAGCCAAAAACATTCAGTACTTC. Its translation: CASSQMELAKNIQYF.

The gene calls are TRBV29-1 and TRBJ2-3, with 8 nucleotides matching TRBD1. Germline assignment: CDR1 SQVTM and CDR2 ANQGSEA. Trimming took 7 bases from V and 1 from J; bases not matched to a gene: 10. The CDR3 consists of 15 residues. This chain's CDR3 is CSATETGVGTDTQYF. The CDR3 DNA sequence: TGCAGCGCCACCGAGACAGGGGTTGGCACAGATACGCAGTATTTT.

The DNA for the CDR3 is TGTGCCATCAGTGTGCTAGCGGGGAGGGGTTACAATGAGCAGTTCTTC. It codes for CAISVLAGRGYNEQFF. The V gene is TRBV10-3, the J gene TRBJ2-1, with TRBD2 matching 9 bases. Germline values: CDR1 ENHRY, CDR2 SYGVKD. V lost 4 bases to trimming and J lost 4 bases; unmatched junction nucleotides: 8. CDR3 length: 16 amino acids.

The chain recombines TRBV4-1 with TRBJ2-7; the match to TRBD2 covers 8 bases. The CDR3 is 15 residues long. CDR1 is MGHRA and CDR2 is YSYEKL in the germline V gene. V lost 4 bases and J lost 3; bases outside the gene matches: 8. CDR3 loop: CASSPLLAGFYEQYF. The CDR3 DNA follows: TGCGCCAGCAGCCCCCTTTTAGCGGGGTTCTACGAGCAGTACTTC.